These 23 T cell receptor beta chains came from one sample sequenced in a study of cytomegalovirus exposure and HLA in healthy donors. PCR involved 60 Vbeta and 13 Jbeta primers. Assay used: immunoSEQ multiplex PCR; TCRdb lists only in-frame clones, some missing. The sample consists of under 150,000 clones, around three quarters of them appearing once. Sequenced input: PBMCs. The receptors were gathered from a man aged 18 to 30 in good health and CMV-seronegative.

J is TRBJ2-2 and V is TRBV7-9, with TRBD2 as a possible D gene (6 bases). Germline lookup yields CDR1 SEHNR and CDR2 FQNEAQ (reference sequence). This CDR3 region has 14 residues. Deletions cut 9 bases from V and 2 bases from J, with 13 bases between. The CDR3 region has the DNA TGTGCCAGGACCCTAGCGACTAACACCGGGGAGCTGTTTTTT. Translated, it gives CARTLATNTGELFF. The full variable domain, in which reference TRBV7-9 and TRBJ2-2 provide the parts outside the CDR3, is DTGVSQNPRHKITKRGQNVTFRCDPISEHNRLYWYRQTLGQGPEFLTYFQNEAQLEKSRLLSDRFSAERPKGSFSTLEIQRTEQGDSAMYLCARTLATNTGELFFGEGSRLTVL.

The chain links TRBV5-3 to TRBJ2-7; 8 bases are shared with TRBD2. TRBV5-3 is placed among ORFs of uncertain function. The length of the CDR3 is 15 residues. J gave up 2 bases and V 5 bases, and 9 bases lay outside the gene matches. The CDR3: CARSRPGGSTYEQYV. The CDR3 nucleotides read TGTGCCAGAAGTCGACCGGGGGGGTCCACCTACGAGCAGTACGTC.

The chain has TRBV25-1 and TRBJ2-1; no clear D gene. This CDR3 contains 15 residues. V gave up 4 bases and J gave up 2 bases, with 12 bases separating them. The germline gives CDR1 MGHDK, CDR2 SYGVNS. The CDR3 reads CASSGETKAYNEQFF. The CDR3 DNA reads as TGTGCCAGCAGTGGAGAAACCAAAGCCTACAATGAGCAGTTCTTC.

This sequence joins TRBV4-2 and TRBJ2-1; TRBD1 is a possible D gene (6 bases). The CDR3 is made up of 18 amino acids. CDR1 is LGHNA, CDR2 YNFKEQ, per germline. V was pared by 0 bases and J by 8 bases, with 23 bases between. The CDR3 spells CASSQDLINRVASDEQFF. CDR3 nucleotide sequence: TGTGCCAGCAGCCAAGATCTGATCAACAGGGTGGCTTCGGATGAGCAGTTCTTC.

CDR3 amino acids: CASSHIGQGMYEQYF. In DNA, the CDR3 is TGCGCCAGCAGCCATATCGGACAGGGGATGTACGAGCAGTACTTC. The V call is TRBV4-1, the J call TRBJ2-7, with 9 bases aligning to TRBD1. Losses at the gene ends were 3 bases for V and 4 bases for J; bases not matched to a gene: 7. Per germline, CDR1 MGHRA and CDR2 YSYEKL. This CDR3 is built from 15 residues.

J is TRBJ2-4 and V is TRBV5-1, with a tentative D call TRBD2 (6 bases). The V and J ends lost 1 base and 9 bases respectively, with 14 bases between them. CDR1 is SGHRS, CDR2 YFSETQ, per germline. This CDR3 is built from 14 residues. Written as DNA, the CDR3 is TGCGCCAGCAGCTTGAGTTCGGGGGAGGTCATTCAGTACTTC. It specifies CASSLSSGEVIQYF.

The chain joins TRBV7-2 to TRBJ2-1, with 11 bases matching TRBD1. The junction had 12 bases not matched to a gene; V was cut back by 5 bases and J by 9 bases. This CDR3 comprises 16 residues. CDR1 is SGHTA and CDR2 is FQGNSA in the germline V gene. CDR3 region: CASSRTPGQGAGEQFF. CDR3 nucleotides: TGTGCCAGCAGCCGTACACCAGGACAGGGGGCCGGTGAGCAGTTCTTC. Full variable domain (remainder filled in from reference TRBV7-2 and TRBJ2-1): GAGVSQSPSNKVTEKGKDVELRCDPISGHTALYWYRQSLGQGLEFLIYFQGNSAPDKSGLPSDRFSAERTGGSVSTLTIQRTQQEDSAVYLCASSRTPGQGAGEQFFGPGTRLTVL.

The table lists this clone with a count of one. The V and J genes are TRBV27 and TRBJ2-5; D remains ambiguous. The J call could be wrong; TRBJ2-7 is a better fit for the DNA end. The CDR3 length is 11 residues. Germline lookup yields CDR1 MNHEY and CDR2 SMNVEV (reference sequence). The CDR3, as DNA: TGTGCCGCACGGTCCGCCTACGAGCAGTACTTC. Its translation is CAARSAYEQYF.

The CDR3 bases are TGTGCCAGCAGCTTAGAGTCGCTACTAGCGTCAGATACGCAGTATTTT. The encoded protein is CASSLESLLASDTQYF. The chain links TRBV7-2 to TRBJ2-3; 7 nucleotides agree with TRBD2. V was pared by 1 base and J by 4 bases, with 8 bases of the junction left unmatched. This CDR3 has 16 residues. Germline CDR1 and CDR2: SGHTA and FQGNSA.

The chain uses TRBV5-4 and TRBJ2-2; TRBD1 aligns across 9 bases. Germline V CDR1 and CDR2: SGHNT, YYREEE (reference sequence). V gave up 4 bases and J gave up 6 bases; unmatched junction bases: 10. The CDR3 is made up of 16 amino acids. The CDR3 coding sequence is TGTGCCAGCAGCCCCGCCGGACAGGGGATCTCCGGGGAGCTGTTTTTT. This sequence encodes CASSPAGQGISGELFF. The variable domain in full, with the rest retrieved from reference TRBV5-4 and TRBJ2-2, is ETGVTQSPTHLIKTRGQQVTLRCSSQSGHNTVSWYQQALGQGPQFIFQYYREEENGRGNFPPRFSGLQFPNYSSELNVNALELDDSALYLCASSPAGQGISGELFFGEGSRLTVL.

This clone has more than one count but fewer than ten. The rearrangement joins TRBV5-1 to TRBJ2-3, with D perhaps matching TRBD1 (6 bases). The CDR3 is 17 residues long. V was pared by 1 base and J by 2 bases, with 17 bases between. The germline V gene has CDR1 SGHRS and CDR2 YFSETQ. The CDR3 nucleotides read TGCGCCAGCAGCTTGTTTCGACAGGCCGACCTCACAGATACGCAGTATTTT. It is translated as CASSLFRQADLTDTQYF.

Only one count was recorded for this clone. V is TRBV18 and J is TRBJ1-2; the D gene is possibly TRBD1 (6 bases). Germline loops: CDR1 KGHSH, CDR2 LQKENI. Between the trimmed V and J ends, which lost 4 bases and 3 bases, there was a span of 18 bases. CDR3 size: 16 residues. CDR3 in DNA: TGTGCCAGCTCACAAATTAAGGACAGACGAGACTATGGCTACACCTTC. It specifies CASSQIKDRRDYGYTF.

This chain joins TRBV2 and TRBJ2-5; perhaps TRBD1 as D (5 bases). Germline V lookup: CDR1 SNHLY, CDR2 FYNNEI. The length of the CDR3 is 14 residues. The germline V and J ends were trimmed by 4 bases and 5 bases, with 14 bases remaining between them. For the CDR3, the DNA is TGTGCCAGCAGTGTGCAGGGAATGATGGAGACCCAGTACTTC. It encodes CASSVQGMMETQYF.

This rearrangement joins TRBV18 to TRBJ2-6; D is uncertain. Trimming took off 1 base at V and 0 bases at J, with 13 bases between the two ends. Germline CDR1 and CDR2: KGHSH and LQKENI. This CDR3 is built from 18 residues. As DNA, the CDR3 is TGTGCCAGCTCACCACGGCGGTTAGAGCTCTCTGGGGCCAACGTCCTGACTTTC. Encoded protein: CASSPRRLELSGANVLTF.

This clone was detected only once. The chain is built from TRBV19 and TRBJ2-1; no reliable D call. V was clipped by 0 bases and J by 9 bases, with 9 bases between them. The germline CDR1 and CDR2 sequences are LNHDA and SQIVND (reference sequence). This CDR3 contains 13 residues. CDR3 sequence reads: CASSIDAGREQFF. CDR3 sequence (DNA): TGTGCCAGTAGTATAGACGCTGGGCGTGAGCAGTTCTTC.

This chain uses TRBV25-1 with TRBJ1-4; 8 nucleotides align to TRBD1. There are 17 residues in the CDR3. V shed 3 bases, J shed 0 bases, and the junction held 6 bases outside the gene matches. Germline values: CDR1 MGHDK, CDR2 SYGVNS. CDR3 DNA: TGTGCCAGCAGTGACTCAGGGGGCTATGCAACTAATGAAAAACTGTTTTTT. This gives the protein CASSDSGGYATNEKLFF. Full variable domain (rest looked up from reference TRBV25-1 and TRBJ1-4): EADIYQTPRYLVIGTGKKITLECSQTMGHDKMYWYQQDPGMELHLIHYSYGVNSTEKGDLSSESTVSRIRTEHFPLTLESARPSHTSQYLCASSDSGGYATNEKLFFGSGTQLSVL.

V is TRBV28 and J is TRBJ2-5; weak D call: TRBD1 (6 bases). The germline CDR1 and CDR2 sequences are MDHEN and SYDVKM. CDR3 length equals 18 residues. The V gene lost 5 bases and the J gene lost 5 bases, with 27 bases spanning the gap. CDR3: CASSPPRTVGPYNETQYF. CDR3 sequence (DNA): TGTGCCAGCAGTCCGCCGCGGACAGTTGGCCCCTATAACGAGACCCAGTACTTC. Complete variable domain (other parts from reference TRBV28 and TRBJ2-5): DVKVTQSSRYLVKRTGEKVFLECVQDMDHENMFWYRQDPGLGLRLIYFSYDVKMKEKGDIPEGYSVSREKKERFSLILESASTNQTSMYLCASSPPRTVGPYNETQYFGPGTRLLVL.

The chain uses TRBV6-5 and TRBJ2-3; D is uncertain. The length of the CDR3 is 15 residues. V lost 6 bases, J lost 1 base, and 14 bases lay in between. Germline V gene lookup returns CDR1 MNHEY and CDR2 SVGAGI. CDR3 protein: CASRGRSQGTDTQYF. In nucleotides, the CDR3 is TGTGCCAGCAGGGGCAGGTCTCAAGGCACAGATACGCAGTATTTT.

This clone was detected a few times. This chain joins TRBV19 and TRBJ1-1, with no clear D. The CDR3 runs 16 residues. The germline gives CDR1 LNHDA, CDR2 SQIVND (reference sequence). V lost 1 base and J lost 3, with 15 bases in between. The CDR3 DNA reads TGTGCCAGTAGTATAGGGTCAGGAGGATGGGACACTGAAGCTTTCTTT. Protein product: CASSIGSGGWDTEAFF.

The sample holds one count of this clone. The gene calls are TRBV9 and TRBJ1-2; tentatively, D is TRBD1 (5 bases). Trimming removed 3 bases from V and 8 bases from J, with 23 bases in between. CDR3 size: 16 residues. The germline V gene has CDR1 SGDLS and CDR2 YYNGEE. In DNA, the CDR3 is TGTGCCAGCAGCGCCTCAACGTTCGGGGGGTCGGGGGGCTACACCTTC. Amino acid sequence: CASSASTFGGSGGYTF.

This chain joins TRBV7-8 and TRBJ1-1; D uncertain. Trimming took 6 bases from V and 0 from J, leaving 5 bases between them. Germline CDR1 reads SGHVS; CDR2 reads FQNEAQ. This CDR3 has 12 residues. The CDR3 loop reads CASRLLNTEAFF. The CDR3, as DNA: TGTGCCAGCAGACTGTTGAACACTGAAGCTTTCTTT. The full variable domain, in which reference TRBV7-8 and TRBJ1-1 provide the parts outside the CDR3, is GAGVSQSPRYKVAKRGQDVALRCDPISGHVSLFWYQQALGQGPEFLTYFQNEAQLDKSGLPSDRFFAERPEGSVSTLKIQRTQQEDSAVYLCASRLLNTEAFFGQGTRLTVV.

The chain employs TRBV7-2 and TRBJ2-7; TRBD2 agrees at 14 bases. The junction had 3 bases not matched to a gene; V was cut back by 5 bases and J by 6 bases. CDR3 length: 14 residues. Per germline, CDR1 SGHTA and CDR2 FQGNSA. The CDR3 coding sequence is TGTGCCAGCAGCCCGGGACTAGCGGGAGCCGAGCAGTACTTC. Translated, it gives CASSPGLAGAEQYF.

V and J are TRBV18 and TRBJ2-2, with D unresolved. The length of the CDR3 is 15 residues. Between the trimmed V and J ends, which lost 1 base and 1 base, there was a span of 7 bases. Per germline, CDR1 KGHSH and CDR2 LQKENI. The CDR3 DNA follows: TGTGCCAGCTCACCACAGAGAGAGAACACCGGGGAGCTGTTTTTT. This codes for CASSPQRENTGELFF. Using reference TRBV18 and TRBJ2-2 for the parts outside the CDR3, the full variable domain is NAGVMQNPRHLVRRRGQEARLRCSPMKGHSHVYWYRQLPEEGLKFMVYLQKENIIDESGMPKERFSAEFPKEGPSILRIQQVVRGDSAAYFCASSPQRENTGELFFGEGSRLTVL.